The 2 T cell receptor beta chains presented below share a single source sample, sequenced in a study of read filtering for tumor transcriptome and immune sequencing. The library was built from about 400 ng RNA with molecular barcoded adaptors for alpha/delta and beta/gamma chains. TCRdb re-called the reads through MiXCR, storing one row per CDR3 protein. The sample has roughly 130,000 distinct CDR3 sequences; 10% to 15% are singletons. Sequencing input: a population of CD138-negative cells sorted from bone marrow. The receptor source for this set is a donor aged 40 or older with multiple myeloma.

This clonotype came up many times. The chain carries TRBV7-9 and TRBJ2-3; maybe TRBD2 (5 bases). Germline V lookup: CDR1 SEHNR, CDR2 FQNEAQ (reference sequence). The germline V and J ends were trimmed by 5 bases and 11 bases, with 20 bases remaining between them. The CDR3 totals 14 residues. CDR3 amino acids: CASSPRESGVKQYF. The CDR3 coding sequence is TGTGCCAGCAGCCCCCGTGAAAGCGGAGTTAAGCAGTATTTT.

This clonotype was seen many times. V and J are TRBV20-1 and TRBJ2-3; 7 bases align to TRBD2. V trimming: 3 bases; J trimming: 3 bases; junction bases outside the gene matches: 9. The CDR3 consists of 15 residues. The germline V gene has CDR1 DFQATT and CDR2 SNEGSKA (reference sequence). Here the CDR3 DNA reads TGCAGTGCTAGTGGTTCCAGCGGGGATACAGATACGCAGTATTTT. This codes for CSASGSSGDTDTQYF.